This TCR beta chain appears in the sequencing data of a study of technical replicates of blood from four donors. The germline V gene has CDR1 SGHAT and CDR2 FQNNGV. This CDR3 spans 14 amino acids. The V gene lost 1 base and the J gene lost 5 bases, with 11 bases spanning the gap. Data came from immunoSEQ multiplex PCR; TCRdb stores just in-frame clones and leaves some out. The sample lists about 70,000 clones, roughly 92% seen once, with around 0.44% in the top ten. The sequencing input was T cells isolated from PBMCs. The TCR comes from a human donor in good health. The rearrangement links TRBV11-2 to TRBJ2-5, with TRBD2 as a possible D gene (6 bases). The CDR3, as DNA: TGTGCCAGCAGCTTAGGGGTCGGAGGGGAGACCCAGTACTTC. Protein sequence: CASSLGVGGETQYF.